The 19 T cell receptor beta chains below all came from one sample that was sequenced in a study of shared clonotypes between healthy human individuals. TCRdb keeps only in-frame clones here, not all; method: immunoSEQ multiplex PCR. The table shows about 2.4 million clones, with 93% occurring only once. The sequenced sample consisted of naive CD4+ T cells from PBMCs. Subset defined: CD45RA+ positively selected. The receptors stem from a man younger than 30 in good health. Some clones in this sample may be carry-over from other donors' samples.

The chain uses TRBV19 and TRBJ1-2; D is perhaps TRBD1 (6 bases). Trimming shortened V by 7 bases and J by 2 bases, and 11 bases separated the two germline ends. Germline lookup yields CDR1 LNHDA and CDR2 SQIVND (reference sequence). The CDR3 extends over 13 amino acids. The CDR3 is CASIRGANYGYTF. Here the CDR3 DNA reads TGTGCCAGTATTCGGGGGGCCAACTATGGCTACACCTTC. Full variable domain (rest looked up from reference TRBV19 and TRBJ1-2): DGGITQSPKYLFRKEGQNVTLSCEQNLNHDAMYWYRQDPGQGLRLIYYSQIVNDFQKGDIAEGYSVSREKKESFPLTVTSAQKNPTAFYLCASIRGANYGYTFGSGTRLTVV.

In its sample, this clone was seen once. Other nucleotide sequences in the sample specify the same CDR3. The genes are TRBV4-3 and TRBJ2-7; 10 bases are shared with TRBD1. This CDR3 contains 16 residues. V lost 3 bases to trimming and J lost 3 bases; unmatched junction nucleotides: 8. Germline V gives CDR1 LGHNA, CDR2 YSLEER. The CDR3 nucleotides are TGCGCCAGCAGCCAGGCCCCGGGACAGGGGATCTACGAGCAGTACTTC. It translates to CASSQAPGQGIYEQYF.

The chain links TRBV18 to TRBJ1-3; D gene ambiguous. The ends were cut back, 3 bases at V and 0 bases at J, with 9 bases in the middle. The germline V gene encodes CDR1 KGHSH and CDR2 LQKENI. The CDR3 runs 15 residues. Here the CDR3 reads CASSPGGDSGNTIYF. The DNA for the CDR3 is TGTGCCAGCTCACCGGGCGGAGACTCTGGAAACACCATATATTTT.

The rearrangement links TRBV5-1 to TRBJ1-2, with 7 positions matching TRBD1. Germline assignment: CDR1 SGHRS and CDR2 YFSETQ. V was clipped by 0 bases and J by 4 bases; unmatched bases: 3. This CDR3 has 14 residues. The CDR3 loop is CASSLAGQSYGYTF. CDR3 DNA sequence: TGCGCCAGCAGCTTGGCGGGACAGAGCTATGGCTACACCTTC.

The rearrangement joins TRBV30 to TRBJ1-6; D is unclear. Germline values: CDR1 GTSNPN, CDR2 SVGIG (reference sequence). The V end was cut by 3 bases, the J end by 3 bases, with 18 bases between. The CDR3 totals 17 residues. CDR3 sequence reads: CAWRAPSTLGYNSPLHF. The CDR3 nucleotides are TGTGCCTGGAGAGCCCCTTCAACGCTGGGCTATAATTCACCCCTCCACTTT. Complete variable domain (other parts from reference TRBV30 and TRBJ1-6): SQTIHQWPATLVQPVGSPLSLECTVEGTSNPNLYWYRQAAGRGLQLLFYSVGIGQISSEVPQNLSASRPQDRQFILSSKKLLLSDSGFYLCAWRAPSTLGYNSPLHFGNGTRLTVT.

Comment on this clone: At the DNA level, this CDR3 is encoded by other sequences in the same sample as well. This sequence joins TRBV7-2 and TRBJ1-3, with D perhaps TRBD1 (6 bases). Germline-derived CDR1 and CDR2 are SGHTA and FQGNSA. Trimming stripped 6 bases from V and 2 bases from J, with 11 bases between. This CDR3 is 14 amino acids long. CDR3 DNA: TGTGCCAGCAGTCCACAGGGAACTGGAAACACCATATATTTT. Protein sequence: CASSPQGTGNTIYF.

This sequence joins TRBV30 and TRBJ1-3; D is unclear. The germline V gene has CDR1 GTSNPN and CDR2 SVGIG (reference sequence). This CDR3 spans 14 amino acids. V lost 7 bases to trimming and J lost 0 bases, with 13 bases between them. The DNA for the CDR3 is TGTGCCTTCATTCCGGGATCCTCTGGAAACACCATATATTTT. Translated, it gives CAFIPGSSGNTIYF.

The chain links TRBV5-1 to TRBJ1-1; 9 nucleotides match TRBD1. Trimming removed 0 bases from V and 10 bases from J; junction bases left unmatched: 4. Germline-derived CDR1 and CDR2 are SGHRS and YFSETQ. The length of the CDR3 is 13 residues. The CDR3 sequence is CASSLEGQGGAFF. The CDR3 DNA is TGCGCCAGCAGCTTGGAGGGACAGGGAGGAGCTTTCTTT. Together with reference TRBV5-1 and TRBJ1-1, the CDR3 gives the full variable domain: KAGVTQTPRYLIKTRGQQVTLSCSPISGHRSVSWYQQTPGQGLQFLFEYFSETQRNKGNFPGRFSGRQFSNSRSEMNVSTLELGDSALYLCASSLEGQGGAFFGQGTRLTVV.

The V gene is TRBV6-5, the J gene TRBJ1-4; 7 bases fit TRBD1. Trimming removed 4 bases from V and 6 bases from J; junction bases left unmatched: 8. CDR3 length: 15 residues. CDR1 and CDR2 from the germline V gene are MNHEY and SVGAGI. The CDR3 nucleotides are TGTGCCAGCAGTTCCTCAGGGGGTTCCCATGAAAAACTGTTTTTT. The encoded protein is CASSSSGGSHEKLFF.

The chain is built from TRBV7-2 and TRBJ2-2, with 11 nucleotides matching TRBD2. The CDR3 spans 16 residues. Unmatched junction bases numbered 7, after V lost 5 bases and J lost 5 bases. Germline CDR1 reads SGHTA; CDR2 reads FQGNSA. CDR3 coding DNA: TGTGCCAGCAGCCTACATAGCGGGAGGGCTACCGGGGAGCTGTTTTTT. This codes for CASSLHSGRATGELFF.

V and J are TRBV7-3 and TRBJ2-1, with 9 bases that match TRBD1. CDR1 is SGHTA and CDR2 is FQGTGA in the germline V gene. Trimming cost V 2 bases and J 9 bases; bases outside gene matches: 5. CDR3 length equals 14 residues. The CDR3 DNA reads as TGTGCCAGCAGCTTAGTTACAGGGGGCACTGAGCAGTTCTTC. This codes for CASSLVTGGTEQFF.

This clone appeared once. The J gene is TRBJ2-3, the V gene TRBV6-5, with unresolved D. V was shortened by 2 bases and J by 0 bases, with 12 bases between the two germline ends. The length of the CDR3 is 16 residues. The germline CDR1 and CDR2 sequences are MNHEY and SVGAGI. The CDR3 DNA follows: TGTGCCAGCAGTTACGGACGGTTCGCTAGCACAGATACGCAGTATTTT. The encoded protein is CASSYGRFASTDTQYF.

In this sample, this clone turned up once. This rearrangement joins TRBV15 to TRBJ1-3; TRBD1 matches at 8 bases. Germline CDR1 and CDR2: LNHNV and YYDKDF (reference sequence). CDR3 length equals 16 residues. V was clipped by 1 base and J by 5 bases; unmatched bases: 7. In nucleotides, the CDR3 is TGTGCCACCAGCAGAGGACAGGGGATGCTTAGAAACACCATATATTTT. This codes for CATSRGQGMLRNTIYF.

For this clone: This specimen includes other DNA sequences encoding the same CDR3. This chain's CDR3 is CASSLLGQMNTEAFF. The CDR3 DNA reads as TGTGCCAGCAGCTTATTAGGACAGATGAACACTGAAGCTTTCTTT. The chain links TRBV7-9 to TRBJ1-1; D is perhaps TRBD1 (6 bases). The germline gives CDR1 SEHNR, CDR2 FQNEAQ (reference sequence). V lost 2 bases to trimming and J lost 0 bases, with 10 bases between them. CDR3 length: 15 residues. The full variable domain, in which reference TRBV7-9 and TRBJ1-1 provide the parts outside the CDR3, is DTGVSQNPRHKITKRGQNVTFRCDPISEHNRLYWYRQTLGQGPEFLTYFQNEAQLEKSRLLSDRFSAERPKGSFSTLEIQRTEQGDSAMYLCASSLLGQMNTEAFFGQGTRLTVV.

This chain uses TRBV15 with TRBJ1-1; D remains ambiguous. Germline V gene lookup returns CDR1 LNHNV and CDR2 YYDKDF (reference sequence). The CDR3 sequence is 17 residues long. Between the trimmed V and J ends, which lost 0 bases and 4 bases, there was a span of 18 bases. This CDR3 reads CATSRDLLAGYSTEAFF. In DNA, the CDR3 is TGTGCCACCAGCAGAGATCTCTTGGCGGGATATAGCACTGAAGCTTTCTTT. The variable domain in full, completed from reference TRBV15 and TRBJ1-1, reads DAMVIQNPRYQVTQFGKPVTLSCSQTLNHNVMYWYQQKSSQAPKLLFHYYDKDFNNEADTPDNFQSRRPNTSFCFLDIRSPGLGDTAMYLCATSRDLLAGYSTEAFFGQGTRLTVV.

This clone turned up a few times. The same CDR3 can be traced to other DNA sequences in this sample. The gene calls are TRBV7-3 and TRBJ1-1; D gene ambiguous. The CDR3 spans 13 residues. Germline V gene lookup returns CDR1 SGHTA and CDR2 FQGTGA. Trimming took 0 bases from V and 1 from J, leaving 3 bases between them. CDR3 residues: CASSLTANTEAFF. Here the CDR3 DNA reads TGTGCCAGCAGCTTAACAGCGAACACTGAAGCTTTCTTT.

This clone was detected once. The chain is built from TRBV13 and TRBJ2-3; 7 nucleotides agree with TRBD2. Germline-derived CDR1 and CDR2 are PRHDT and FYEKMQ (reference sequence). The V and J ends lost 5 bases and 3 bases, in that order; junction bases with no gene match: 8. The CDR3 runs 15 residues. Here the CDR3 reads CASSPREGRTDTQYF. In DNA form, the CDR3 reads TGTGCCAGCAGCCCCAGGGAGGGTCGGACAGATACGCAGTATTTT.

V usage is TRBV27 and J usage is TRBJ2-3, with TRBD2 identical over 8 bases. The CDR3 contains 17 residues. The junction had 10 bases not matched to a gene; V was cut back by 5 bases and J by 0 bases. Germline-derived CDR1 and CDR2 are MNHEY and SMNVEV (reference sequence). CDR3: CASSPVTSGLSTDTQYF. CDR3 in DNA: TGTGCCAGCAGTCCCGTAACTAGCGGCCTAAGCACAGATACGCAGTATTTT.

The chain combines TRBV6-5 with TRBJ1-3, with 7 bases aligning to TRBD1. The CDR3 spans 15 residues. V shed 6 bases and J 0 bases; nucleotides not matched to a gene: 5. Germline loops: CDR1 MNHEY, CDR2 SVGAGI. CDR3 DNA sequence: TGTGCCAGCAGCAGAACAGGGGCCTCTGGAAACACCATATATTTT. Translation: CASSRTGASGNTIYF.